This T cell receptor (beta chain) originates from a study of post-analysis software for immune sequencing data. Between the trimmed V and J ends, which lost 4 bases and 10 bases, there was a span of 11 bases. CDR3 size: 11 residues. Germline V gene sequence: CDR1 DFQATT, CDR2 SNEGSKA (reference sequence). Every TCR beta cDNA library bore unique molecular identifiers. TCRdb called the PCR reads again in MiXCR, with one record for every CDR3 protein. The sample shows hundreds of thousands of distinct CDR3 sequences, just under 30% of them seen only once. About this clonotype itself: Its antigen is as yet unknown.

Overall study findings and caveats: Five TRBV segments were significantly more frequent in patients than in controls. TRBV5-6, TRBV5-1 and TRBV20-1 were among these segments.

The rearrangement links TRBV20-1 to TRBJ2-1; D not resolved. Sample: blood. This TCR was recovered from a girl aged 10-17 years with multiple sclerosis. The CDR3: CSATQPWEQFF. In nucleotides, the CDR3 is TGCAGTGCTACCCAGCCTTGGGAGCAGTTCTTC.